Presented here are 8 T cell receptor beta chains from one specimen sequenced in a study of tumor-infiltrating lymphocytes in primary liver carcinoma. Researchers drew blood RNA from unsorted whole blood and extracted germline DNA as well. The investigators made TCR beta cDNA from about 500 ng total RNA, using a constant-region primer. TCR beta libraries came from three nested multiplex PCR rounds using slightly modified ARM-PCR. Amplification in the first two PCR rounds was performed using TRBV1-TRBV30 forward primers and a C-beta reverse primer for 10 cycles each. MiXCR was run by TCRdb on the multiplex PCR reads, yielding one entry per CDR3 protein. This sample has around 330,000 distinct CDR3 sequences, with almost 60% found just once. What was sequenced was peripheral blood. These receptors all come from a young woman with primary liver carcinoma and hepatitis B virus infection.

Details on this clonotype: A much larger clone lies one base from this, so it may be a read error. The chain has TRBV10-3 and TRBJ1-5; the D gene is possibly TRBD1 (5 bases). V lost 11 bases, J lost 0 bases, and 23 bases lay in between. The CDR3 length is 17 residues. Germline V CDR1 and CDR2: ENHRY, SYGVKD. The chain's CDR3 is CAPLRTQGPYSNQPQHF. CDR3 nucleotides: TGTGCCCCATTACGGACACAAGGGCCATATAGCAATCAGCCCCAGCATTTT.

This clonotype was seen only once. The gene calls are TRBV7-9 and TRBJ2-7; no definite D call. Trimming removed 1 base at V and 12 bases at J, with 13 bases between. The CDR3 runs to 12 residues. Germline CDR1 SEHNR, CDR2 FQNEAQ (reference sequence). The CDR3 is CASSLGQPASYF. The CDR3, as DNA: TGTGCCAGCAGCTTAGGTCAGCCTGCCTCGTACTTC. The full variable domain, with the rest looked up from reference TRBV7-9 and TRBJ2-7, is DTGVSQNPRHKITKRGQNVTFRCDPISEHNRLYWYRQTLGQGPEFLTYFQNEAQLEKSRLLSDRFSAERPKGSFSTLEIQRTEQGDSAMYLCASSLGQPASYFGPGTRLTVT.

About this clonotype: The germline gene is not matched at one end of the junction; a read error may be the cause. The gene calls are TRBV4-2 and TRBJ2-3; 11 bases are a match to TRBD2. Germline V gene sequence: CDR1 LGHNA, CDR2 YNFKEQ. The CDR3 length is 18 residues. CDR3 amino acids: CASSQVGLADPSTDTRYF. In DNA form, the CDR3 reads TGTGCCAGCAGCCAAGTGGGACTAGCGGACCCTAGCACAGATACGCGGTATTTT.

To note about this clonotype: The CDR3 does not end in the conserved phenylalanine or tryptophan, so this is likely a read error. The chain recombines TRBV12-3 or TRBV12-4 with TRBJ2-5, with TRBD2 as a possible D gene (6 bases). This CDR3 region has 15 residues. CDR3 in amino acids: CASSTYTGSEDTQYL. CDR3 sequence (DNA): TGTGCCAGCAGTACCTACACCGGGAGCGAAGATACCCAGTACCTC.

The rearrangement uses TRBV4-1 and TRBJ2-7; tentatively, D is TRBD2 (5 bases). The germline V and J ends were trimmed by 2 bases and 2 bases, with 16 bases remaining between them. CDR1 is MGHRA, CDR2 YSYEKL, per germline. The CDR3 spans 16 residues. The CDR3 loop reads CASSQIEGLEAYEQYF. For the CDR3, the DNA is TGCGCCAGCAGCCAAATCGAGGGATTAGAAGCCTACGAGCAGTACTTC.

As concerns this clonotype: Mismatch with germline at one junction end may stem from a read error. The V and J genes are TRBV6-1 and TRBJ2-7; D ambiguous. The length of the CDR3 is 14 residues. Germline CDR1 MNHNS, CDR2 SASEGT. CDR3 loop: CTSSPKRRNYEQYF. The CDR3 DNA reads as TGTACCAGCAGCCCGAAGAGGCGAAACTACGAGCAGTACTTC.

To note about this clonotype: A clone one base away is much larger, so this may be a read error. The rearrangement uses TRBV6-1 and TRBJ2-3; 11 positions agree with TRBD2. CDR3 size: 15 residues. Per germline, CDR1 MNHNS and CDR2 SASEGT. With 8 bases clipped from V and 4 bases from J, the junction kept 8 bases outside the gene matches. CDR3 nucleotides: TGTGCCAGCTGGCTACTAGCGGGAGTCGCAGATACGCAGTATTTT. Protein: CASWLLAGVADTQYF.

Turning to this clonotype: This clone may be a read error of a much larger clone one base away. The rearrangement links TRBV11-3 to TRBJ1-2; the match to TRBD1 covers 10 bases. V lost 0 bases and J lost 11; bases outside the gene matches: 12. The germline V gene has CDR1 SGHNT and CDR2 YENEEA. The CDR3 is made up of 16 amino acids. CDR3 bases: TGTGCCAGCAGCTTAGACTCCGGGACAGGGGTATCTGAGTACACCTTC. The encoded protein is CASSLDSGTGVSEYTF.